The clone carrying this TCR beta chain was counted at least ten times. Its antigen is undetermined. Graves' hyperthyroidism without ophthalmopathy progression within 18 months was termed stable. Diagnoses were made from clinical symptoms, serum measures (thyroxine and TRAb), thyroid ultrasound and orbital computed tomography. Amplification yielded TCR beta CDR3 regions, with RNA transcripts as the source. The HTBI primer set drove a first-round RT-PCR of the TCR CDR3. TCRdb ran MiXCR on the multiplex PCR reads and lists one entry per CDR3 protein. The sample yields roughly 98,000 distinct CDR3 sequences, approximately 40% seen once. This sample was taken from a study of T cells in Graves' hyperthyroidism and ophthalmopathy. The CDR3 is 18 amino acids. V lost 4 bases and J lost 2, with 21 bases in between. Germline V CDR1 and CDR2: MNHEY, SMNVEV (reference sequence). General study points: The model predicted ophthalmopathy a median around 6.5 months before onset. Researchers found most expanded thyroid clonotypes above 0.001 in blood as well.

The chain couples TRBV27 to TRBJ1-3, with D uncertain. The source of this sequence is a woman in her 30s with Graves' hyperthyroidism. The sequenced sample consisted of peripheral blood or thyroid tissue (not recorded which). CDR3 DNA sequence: TGTGCCAGCAGTTGCTTGGCGGGCAGGTCGGACCCTGGAAACACCATATATTTT. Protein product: CASSCLAGRSDPGNTIYF.